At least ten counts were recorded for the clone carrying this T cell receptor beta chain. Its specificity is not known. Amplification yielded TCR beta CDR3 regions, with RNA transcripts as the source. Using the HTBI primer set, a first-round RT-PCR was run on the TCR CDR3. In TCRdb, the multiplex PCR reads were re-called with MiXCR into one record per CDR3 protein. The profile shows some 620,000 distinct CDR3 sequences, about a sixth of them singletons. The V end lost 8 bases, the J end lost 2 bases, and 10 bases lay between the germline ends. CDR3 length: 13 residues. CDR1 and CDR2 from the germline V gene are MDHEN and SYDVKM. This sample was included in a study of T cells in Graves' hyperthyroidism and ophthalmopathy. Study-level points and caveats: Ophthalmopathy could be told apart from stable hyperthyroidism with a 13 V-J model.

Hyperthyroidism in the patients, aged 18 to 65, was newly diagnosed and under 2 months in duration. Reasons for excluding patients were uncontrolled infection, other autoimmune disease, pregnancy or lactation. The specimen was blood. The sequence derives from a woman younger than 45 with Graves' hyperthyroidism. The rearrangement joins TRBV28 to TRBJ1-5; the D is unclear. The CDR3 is CASLGGGNQPQHF. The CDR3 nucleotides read TGTGCCAGCCTAGGCGGGGGCAATCAGCCCCAGCATTTT.